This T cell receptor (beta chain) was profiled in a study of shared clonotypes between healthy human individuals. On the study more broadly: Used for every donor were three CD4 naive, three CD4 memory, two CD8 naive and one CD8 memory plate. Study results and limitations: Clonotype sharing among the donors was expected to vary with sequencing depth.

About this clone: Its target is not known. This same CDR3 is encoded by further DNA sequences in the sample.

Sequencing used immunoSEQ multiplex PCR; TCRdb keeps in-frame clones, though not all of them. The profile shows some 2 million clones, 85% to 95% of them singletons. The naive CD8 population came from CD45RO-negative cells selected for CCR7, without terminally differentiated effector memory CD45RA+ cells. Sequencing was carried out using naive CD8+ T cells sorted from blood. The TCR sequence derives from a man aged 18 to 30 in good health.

CDR3 nucleotide sequence: TGCAGTGCTAGAGATTTGGGAGGCTACACCTTC. This gives the protein CSARDLGGYTF. The chain couples TRBV20-1 to TRBJ1-2; unclear D gene. This CDR3 region has 11 residues. Trimming pared 0 bases from V and 8 bases from J, leaving 7 bases between. Germline CDR1 reads DFQATT; CDR2 reads SNEGSKA (reference sequence).